Given below is one TCR beta chain in context. Allocation to cohorts depended on clinical history reported by the participants. The sample belongs to a study of blood T cell repertoires in COVID-19. Germline CDR1 and CDR2: LNHNV and YYDKDF (reference sequence). V gave up 1 base and J gave up 2 bases; unmatched junction bases: 5. This CDR3 has 16 residues. This table comes from immunoSEQ multiplex PCR, and its TCRdb copy is limited to in-frame clones, with some not included. Of hundreds of thousands of clones in the sample, around 91% were seen once. The TCR was taken from a woman aged 18-30 years with acute COVID-19. V and J are TRBV15 and TRBJ1-1; 9 nucleotides agree with TRBD1. The sequencing input was PBMCs or T cells enriched from blood (not recorded which). The CDR3 DNA reads as TGTGCCACCAGCAGAGCAAAGACAGGGGGAAACACTGAAGCTTTCTTT. Its translation: CATSRAKTGGNTEAFF. Supplemented by reference TRBV15 and TRBJ1-1, the full variable domain reads DAMVIQNPRYQVTQFGKPVTLSCSQTLNHNVMYWYQQKSSQAPKLLFHYYDKDFNNEADTPDNFQSRRPNTSFCFLDIRSPGLGDTAMYLCATSRAKTGGNTEAFFGQGTRLTVV.